A selection of T cell receptor beta chains follows, all from one sample in a study of post-analysis software for immune sequencing data. Each CDR3 protein is one row after TCRdb ran MiXCR on the PCR reads. The data contain 750,000 to 950,000 distinct CDR3 sequences, 35% to 55% of them singletons. The material sequenced was blood. The origin of the receptors is a girl aged 5 to 17 with multiple sclerosis. Each CDR3 is given with its conserved first and last residue. Each record gives: J gene, D gene, clone size, V gene, CDR3 DNA, CDR3 protein. D genes are given only for firm matches. Part of the rows lack a size; the others show once, few, many or a class for expanded clones.

j_gene: TRBJ2-1
d_gene: TRBD2
abundance: -
v_gene: TRBV19
CDR3nt: TGTGCCAGTAGCCCCGCCTGGGTAGCGGGAGGTTATGAGCAGTTCTTC
CDR3aa: CASSPAWVAGGYEQFF

j_gene: TRBJ1-5
d_gene: -
abundance: few
v_gene: TRBV7-9
CDR3nt: TGTGCCAGCAGCTTAGGTCAAGGCACCGTCGACGGCAATCAGCCCCAGCATTTT
CDR3aa: CASSLGQGTVDGNQPQHF

j_gene: TRBJ1-2
d_gene: TRBD1
abundance: -
v_gene: TRBV7-2
CDR3nt: TGTGCCAGCAGCTTAGCTTCCCCTCGACAGGGCTATGGCTACACCTTC
CDR3aa: CASSLASPRQGYGYTF

j_gene: TRBJ2-1
d_gene: -
abundance: few
v_gene: TRBV5-6
CDR3nt: TGTGCCAGCAGCTCGGGCGGCCTCGGCCCCTACAATGAGCAGTTCTTC
CDR3aa: CASSSGGLGPYNEQFF

j_gene: TRBJ1-3
d_gene: -
abundance: few
v_gene: TRBV30
CDR3nt: TGTGCCTTTATTAGCTCTGGAAACACCATATATTTT
CDR3aa: CAFISSGNTIYF

j_gene: TRBJ1-5
d_gene: -
abundance: few
v_gene: TRBV6-6
CDR3nt: TGTGCCAGCAGTTACGGCCAGAATCAGCCCCAGCATTTT
CDR3aa: CASSYGQNQPQHF

j_gene: TRBJ2-1
d_gene: TRBD2
abundance: -
v_gene: TRBV9
CDR3nt: TGTGCCAGCAGCTACGACCGGGACTATAGGAATGAGCAGTTCTTC
CDR3aa: CASSYDRDYRNEQFF

j_gene: TRBJ2-3
d_gene: -
abundance: -
v_gene: TRBV7-3
CDR3nt: TGTGCCAGCAGCTTTGGCGATTCTAGCACAGATACGCAGTATTTT
CDR3aa: CASSFGDSSTDTQYF

j_gene: TRBJ2-3
d_gene: -
abundance: -
v_gene: TRBV6-2/TRBV6-3
CDR3nt: TGTGCCACCACTGGCACAGATACGCAGTATTTT
CDR3aa: CATTGTDTQYF

j_gene: TRBJ2-7
d_gene: -
abundance: -
v_gene: TRBV20-1
CDR3nt: TGCAGTGCTACTAGCGATTCCGCCTACGAGCAGTACTTC
CDR3aa: CSATSDSAYEQYF

j_gene: TRBJ1-4
d_gene: TRBD1
abundance: -
v_gene: TRBV7-9
CDR3nt: TGTGCCAGCAGCCCCAAGACAGGGTGGATTGAAAAACTGTTTTTT
CDR3aa: CASSPKTGWIEKLFF

j_gene: TRBJ1-4
d_gene: -
abundance: -
v_gene: TRBV15
CDR3nt: TGTGCCACCAGCAGAGATTGGGCGAATGAAAAACTGTTTTTT
CDR3aa: CATSRDWANEKLFF

j_gene: TRBJ2-7
d_gene: -
abundance: -
v_gene: TRBV20-1
CDR3nt: TGCAGTGCTAGAGCCCAGGGTTTGGGTTACGAGCAGTACTTC
CDR3aa: CSARAQGLGYEQYF

j_gene: TRBJ2-1
d_gene: -
abundance: few
v_gene: TRBV6-2/TRBV6-3
CDR3nt: TGTGCCAGCAGTTTACCGCAGGTCGCCTACAATGAGCAGTTCTTC
CDR3aa: CASSLPQVAYNEQFF

j_gene: TRBJ2-3
d_gene: -
abundance: -
v_gene: TRBV6-1
CDR3nt: TGTGCCAGCAGTGTACAGGAGACCGGCACAGATACGCAGTATTTT
CDR3aa: CASSVQETGTDTQYF

j_gene: TRBJ2-1
d_gene: TRBD1
abundance: -
v_gene: TRBV30
CDR3nt: TGTGCCTGCCTAGGGGGACAGTGGAAGTACAATGAGCAGTTCTTC
CDR3aa: CACLGGQWKYNEQFF

j_gene: TRBJ2-5
d_gene: -
abundance: few
v_gene: TRBV7-2
CDR3nt: TGTGCCAGCAGCTTAGTACTGGACGAGGGCGAGACCCAGTACTTC
CDR3aa: CASSLVLDEGETQYF

j_gene: TRBJ2-4
d_gene: TRBD1
abundance: -
v_gene: TRBV4-2
CDR3nt: TGTGCCAGCAGCCAAGAGGGACAGGGGGCTTGGGGCATTCAGTACTTC
CDR3aa: CASSQEGQGAWGIQYF

j_gene: TRBJ1-1
d_gene: -
abundance: -
v_gene: TRBV7-9
CDR3nt: TGTGCCAGCAGCTCCAGCGATCGTGGGACGAGGGACACTGAAGCTTTCTTT
CDR3aa: CASSSSDRGTRDTEAFF

j_gene: TRBJ2-3
d_gene: TRBD1
abundance: -
v_gene: TRBV29-1
CDR3nt: TGCAGCGTTGAAACGGGACAGAGGCTCCAAAGCACAGATACGCAGTATTTT
CDR3aa: CSVETGQRLQSTDTQYF

j_gene: TRBJ2-7
d_gene: -
abundance: -
v_gene: TRBV11-2
CDR3nt: TGTGCCAGCAGCTTAGGACTCCAGGGTGGCGAGCAGTACTTC
CDR3aa: CASSLGLQGGEQYF

j_gene: TRBJ2-7
d_gene: -
abundance: -
v_gene: TRBV20-1
CDR3nt: TGCAGTGCTGGGGTGGTGGCCTACGAGCAGTACTTC
CDR3aa: CSAGVVAYEQYF

j_gene: TRBJ2-3
d_gene: -
abundance: few
v_gene: TRBV7-2
CDR3nt: TGTGCCAGCACCCCATTAACTAGCACAGATACGCAGTATTTT
CDR3aa: CASTPLTSTDTQYF

j_gene: TRBJ2-1
d_gene: TRBD2
abundance: -
v_gene: TRBV9
CDR3nt: TGTGCCAGCAGCGTACTAGCGGGAACCTACAATGAGCAGTTCTTC
CDR3aa: CASSVLAGTYNEQFF

j_gene: TRBJ2-7
d_gene: -
abundance: -
v_gene: TRBV7-2
CDR3nt: TGTGCCAGCAGCCCCCCGGGGAGGAATAGCGAGCAGTACTTC
CDR3aa: CASSPPGRNSEQYF

j_gene: TRBJ2-1
d_gene: -
abundance: few
v_gene: TRBV12-3/TRBV12-4
CDR3nt: TGTGCCAGCAGTTTCGCTGAAAGAAATGAGCAGTTCTTC
CDR3aa: CASSFAERNEQFF

j_gene: TRBJ2-3
d_gene: TRBD2
abundance: few
v_gene: TRBV20-1
CDR3nt: TGCAGTGCGGAACCGCGGGACTACGCAATGGGAGATACGCAGTATTTT
CDR3aa: CSAEPRDYAMGDTQYF

j_gene: TRBJ1-6
d_gene: -
abundance: -
v_gene: TRBV20-1
CDR3nt: TGCAGTGCTAGAGAACAGGGATTCGATTCACCCCTCCACTTT
CDR3aa: CSAREQGFDSPLHF

j_gene: TRBJ1-1
d_gene: -
abundance: -
v_gene: TRBV12-3/TRBV12-4
CDR3nt: TGTGCCAGCAGTCCAACCAACACTGAAGCTTTCTTT
CDR3aa: CASSPTNTEAFF

j_gene: TRBJ1-2
d_gene: -
abundance: -
v_gene: TRBV27
CDR3nt: TGTGCCAGCAGTTTATCCTGGGGGCGCGGCTACACCTTC
CDR3aa: CASSLSWGRGYTF

j_gene: TRBJ2-7
d_gene: -
abundance: many
v_gene: TRBV20-1
CDR3nt: TGCAGTGCTACTCGGGACCCCGTCTACGAGCAGTACTTC
CDR3aa: CSATRDPVYEQYF

j_gene: TRBJ2-5
d_gene: TRBD2
abundance: few
v_gene: TRBV20-1
CDR3nt: TGCAGTGCTAGAGGGGGACTACTCTTGGGGGAAGAGACCCAGTACTTC
CDR3aa: CSARGGLLLGEETQYF

j_gene: TRBJ2-7
d_gene: -
abundance: -
v_gene: TRBV20-1
CDR3nt: TGCAGTGCTAGAGATCGTGGCACCGAGCAGTACTTC
CDR3aa: CSARDRGTEQYF

j_gene: TRBJ1-5
d_gene: TRBD1
abundance: -
v_gene: TRBV12-3/TRBV12-4
CDR3nt: TGTGCCAGCAGTTCGGGACAGAATCAGCCCCAGCATTTT
CDR3aa: CASSSGQNQPQHF

j_gene: TRBJ2-5
d_gene: TRBD2
abundance: few
v_gene: TRBV28
CDR3nt: TGTGCCAGCAACCGGTGGACTAGCGGGTTTAAAGAGACCCAGTACTTC
CDR3aa: CASNRWTSGFKETQYF

j_gene: TRBJ2-1
d_gene: -
abundance: -
v_gene: TRBV4-1
CDR3nt: TGCGCCAGCAGCCAAGCTAACAGCAGGAATGAGCAGTTCTTC
CDR3aa: CASSQANSRNEQFF

j_gene: TRBJ1-1
d_gene: -
abundance: -
v_gene: TRBV12-5
CDR3nt: TGTGCTAGTGGGGCGGGGCCCATTAACACTGAAGCTTTCTTT
CDR3aa: CASGAGPINTEAFF

j_gene: TRBJ2-4
d_gene: TRBD1
abundance: -
v_gene: TRBV4-2
CDR3nt: TGTGCCAGCAGCCTAGGGGGTTTGGGTGCAGGGGGAATAAACATTCAGTACTTC
CDR3aa: CASSLGGLGAGGINIQYF

j_gene: TRBJ2-7
d_gene: -
abundance: -
v_gene: TRBV20-1
CDR3nt: TGCAGTGCTAGCGGCTACAGCTCCTACGAGCAGTACTTC
CDR3aa: CSASGYSSYEQYF

j_gene: TRBJ2-1
d_gene: -
abundance: once
v_gene: TRBV5-1
CDR3nt: TGCGCCAGCAGCTTGTCCTACCAAGCGGACTACAATGAGCAGTTCTTC
CDR3aa: CASSLSYQADYNEQFF

j_gene: TRBJ2-7
d_gene: -
abundance: few
v_gene: TRBV20-1
CDR3nt: TGCAGTGCTAAGAGAGGGGGGGTCTACGAGCAGTACTTC
CDR3aa: CSAKRGGVYEQYF

j_gene: TRBJ2-3
d_gene: TRBD2
abundance: few
v_gene: TRBV4-1
CDR3nt: TGCGCCAGCAGCCAAGAGGGGCGGGAGGGCCTAGATACGCAGTATTTT
CDR3aa: CASSQEGREGLDTQYF

j_gene: TRBJ2-1
d_gene: -
abundance: -
v_gene: TRBV6-2/TRBV6-3
CDR3nt: TGTGCCAGCAGTTACCTCCCAGTCGGGCGGAGGGCCTACAATGAGCAGTTCTTC
CDR3aa: CASSYLPVGRRAYNEQFF

j_gene: TRBJ2-1
d_gene: TRBD2
abundance: once
v_gene: TRBV5-1
CDR3nt: TGCGCCAGCAGCTTGGAACTAGCGGGTGTGGTTGGGGATGAGCAGTTCTTC
CDR3aa: CASSLELAGVVGDEQFF

j_gene: TRBJ2-7
d_gene: -
abundance: -
v_gene: TRBV4-3
CDR3nt: TGCGCCAGCAGCCAAGATTTCGCCTACGAGCAGTACTTC
CDR3aa: CASSQDFAYEQYF

j_gene: TRBJ1-2
d_gene: -
abundance: -
v_gene: TRBV27
CDR3nt: TGTGCCAGCAGAAAGGGGGGGTTCTCCTATGGCTACACCTTC
CDR3aa: CASRKGGFSYGYTF

j_gene: TRBJ2-5
d_gene: -
abundance: -
v_gene: TRBV7-3
CDR3nt: TGTGCCAGCAGTTCACAAGGACAGCGCGGGGAGACCCAGTACTTC
CDR3aa: CASSSQGQRGETQYF

j_gene: TRBJ1-4
d_gene: TRBD1
abundance: -
v_gene: TRBV6-2/TRBV6-3
CDR3nt: TGTGCCAGCAGTCCCCCGGAACAGGGGACAACTAATGAAAAACTGTTTTTT
CDR3aa: CASSPPEQGTTNEKLFF

j_gene: TRBJ2-7
d_gene: TRBD2
abundance: -
v_gene: TRBV12-3/TRBV12-4
CDR3nt: TGTGCCAGCAGTTTTGGGCGGGAGCAGGACGAGCAGTACTTC
CDR3aa: CASSFGREQDEQYF

j_gene: TRBJ2-5
d_gene: -
abundance: once
v_gene: TRBV7-2
CDR3nt: TGTGCCAGCACCAAGCTGCAAGAGACCCAGTACTTC
CDR3aa: CASTKLQETQYF

j_gene: TRBJ2-3
d_gene: -
abundance: -
v_gene: TRBV24-1
CDR3nt: -
CDR3aa: CATSDFGSGAGDTRYF

j_gene: TRBJ2-1
d_gene: -
abundance: few
v_gene: TRBV29-1
CDR3nt: TGCAGCGTTGAAGGCGAGGGGGTCCCCTACAATGAGCAGTTCTTC
CDR3aa: CSVEGEGVPYNEQFF

j_gene: TRBJ2-7
d_gene: -
abundance: few
v_gene: TRBV20-1
CDR3nt: TGCAGTGCTAGTCCCGTGGTATCCTACGAGCAGTACTTC
CDR3aa: CSASPVVSYEQYF

j_gene: TRBJ2-1
d_gene: TRBD2
abundance: few
v_gene: TRBV15
CDR3nt: TGTGCCACCAGCAGAGTACCTAGCGGGTGGAATGAGCAGTTCTTC
CDR3aa: CATSRVPSGWNEQFF

j_gene: TRBJ2-1
d_gene: -
abundance: -
v_gene: TRBV18
CDR3nt: TGTGCCAGCTCACTAGAACAGTCCAATGAGCAGTTCTTC
CDR3aa: CASSLEQSNEQFF

j_gene: TRBJ1-6
d_gene: -
abundance: -
v_gene: TRBV7-3
CDR3nt: TGTGCCAGCAGTCGGACTTTCGATTCACCCCTCCACTTT
CDR3aa: CASSRTFDSPLHF

j_gene: TRBJ2-1
d_gene: TRBD2
abundance: -
v_gene: TRBV7-9
CDR3nt: TGTGCCAGCAGCGGACTAGCTAGGGATGAGCAGTTCTTC
CDR3aa: CASSGLARDEQFF

j_gene: TRBJ2-1
d_gene: TRBD2
abundance: -
v_gene: TRBV20-1
CDR3nt: TGCAGTGCTAGAAGCGGGAGGGGCACCTACAATGAGCAGTTCTTC
CDR3aa: CSARSGRGTYNEQFF

j_gene: TRBJ1-2
d_gene: -
abundance: -
v_gene: TRBV6-2/TRBV6-3
CDR3nt: TGTGCCAGCAGTTTCGGTAGTTCCTATGGCTACACCTTC
CDR3aa: CASSFGSSYGYTF

j_gene: TRBJ2-7
d_gene: -
abundance: -
v_gene: TRBV5-1
CDR3nt: TGCGCCAGCAGCTTGGCGGGAAGCGACGAGCAGTACTTC
CDR3aa: CASSLAGSDEQYF